The entry below gives a single TCR beta chain sequence along with its context. Its specificity is not known. The source of the sample is a study of blood T cells in healthy people across ages. Study results and limitations: Compared with aged donors, long-lived donors showed fewer expanded clones, suggesting selection.

CDR3 length: 14 residues. V shed 8 bases and J shed 7 bases, with 20 bases lying between them. In germline, CDR1 is MDHEN, CDR2 SYDVKM. A second about 6 to 11 cycle PCR used barcoded and J-beta primers. TCRdb analysed the 5' RACE reads with MiXCR anew, one entry per CDR3 protein. The sample records about 1,500,000 distinct CDR3 sequences, 40% to 50% being singletons. The origin of this receptor is a woman in her late teens or twenties in good health. The source material was blood. The rearrangement uses TRBV28 and TRBJ1-2; the D is unclear. The CDR3 region has the DNA TGTGCCAGCTTCGCAACAGTCCCTCTTGGTGGCTACACCTTC. It is translated as CASFATVPLGGYTF.